This T cell receptor (beta chain) was obtained from a study of shared clonotypes between healthy human individuals. TCRdb keeps only in-frame clones here, not all; method: immunoSEQ multiplex PCR. The data show approximately 1.9 million clones, around 95% seen once. Positive CCR7 selection of CD45RO-negative cells yielded the naive CD8 cells, and terminally differentiated effector memory CD45RA+ cells were excluded. The sequence came from a man aged 18 to 29 in good health. Some clones in this sample may be carry-over from other donors' samples. The material sequenced was naive CD8+ T cells from PBMCs.

The CDR3 DNA sequence: TGTGCCAGTACCCTTGTGGCGCACACCGGGGAGCTGTTTTTT. Protein: CASTLVAHTGELFF. The V gene is TRBV19, the J gene TRBJ2-2; no definite D call. Trimming left V 7 bases short and J 3 bases short, with 12 bases between. CDR3 size: 14 residues. CDR1 and CDR2 (germline): LNHDA, SQIVND (reference sequence).